This is a list of T cell receptor beta chains from one sample in a study of cytomegalovirus exposure and HLA in healthy donors. The protocol was immunoSEQ multiplex PCR, while the TCRdb copy is restricted to in-frame clones and leaves out a portion. The table lists 100,000 to 120,000 clones, about 80% of them singletons, with more than 8% in the top ten. The sample consisted of PBMCs. All receptors derive from a man aged 40-50 years in good health and CMV-seropositive. The CDR3 runs from the conserved cysteine through the conserved F or W.

j_call,v_call,cdr3_aa
TRBJ1-1,TRBV4-3,CASSRGDTNTEAFF
TRBJ2-1,TRBV9,CASSASGTPDEQFF
TRBJ2-7,TRBV7-2,CASTKAWDSEQYF
TRBJ1-1,TRBV7-9,CSSSLAGTGGRGTEAFF
TRBJ1-2,TRBV5-6,CASSRTGVFSGYTF
TRBJ1-2,TRBV7-3,CASSRGGAAGDYGYTF
TRBJ2-5,TRBV7-9,CASSPTSGRTGQYF
TRBJ2-1,TRBV7-3,CASSLDRDSYNEQFF
TRBJ1-1,TRBV18,CASSQQGNTEAFF
TRBJ1-5,TRBV2,CASSEEVGGSNQPQHF
TRBJ1-1,TRBV5-1,CASSLSGGNTEAFF
TRBJ2-1,TRBV7-9,CASSLTPPGSEQFF
TRBJ1-3,TRBV7-8,CASSPRGRAGNTIYF
TRBJ2-7,TRBV11-3,CASSRTSGSTYEQYF
TRBJ1-6,TRBV7-2,CASSSTGMRSPLHF
TRBJ2-1,TRBV7-2,CASSLGGRRNNEQFF
TRBJ2-1,TRBV27,CASSNRGGIYNEQFF
TRBJ2-7,TRBV6-5,CASSGAGGSVEYF
TRBJ1-2,TRBV30,CAWKEDRGNYGYTF
TRBJ1-1,TRBV27,CASSLSRNTEAFF
TRBJ2-1,TRBV9,CASSPWTGGRGYNEQFF
TRBJ2-1,TRBV6-4,CASSDYFPGQGGEQFF
TRBJ1-2,TRBV4-1,CASSQGGDSRTNYGYTF
TRBJ2-5,TRBV29-1,CSARPAGGETQYF
TRBJ2-3,TRBV7-9,CASSSSGAGTDTQYF
TRBJ2-1,TRBV19,CASSKASDKQFF
TRBJ2-2,TRBV28,CATSPRGLGTGELFF
TRBJ1-1,TRBV18,CASCQGSGTEAFF
TRBJ2-5,TRBV5-8,CASSWRDRVLDETQYF
TRBJ1-1,TRBV14,CASSQDQIGGGFF
TRBJ2-3,TRBV9,CASSLREGQGRDTQYF
TRBJ2-7,TRBV7-9,CASSHSYEQYF
TRBJ2-4,TRBV7-2,CASSFYTARAKNIQYF
TRBJ1-4,TRBV6-4,CASSDTPGQGGEKLFF
TRBJ2-3,TRBV2,CASREPRKLYTQYF
TRBJ1-1,TRBV6-6,CASSRQGSTEAFF
TRBJ1-6,TRBV7-9,CASSQRSGSPLHF
TRBJ2-5,TRBV9,CASSVGALMVQYF
TRBJ2-3,TRBV28,CASSSSGAGPDTQYF
TRBJ2-7,TRBV7-9,CASRNAGYEQYF
TRBJ1-4,TRBV5-1,CASSLAGSRDEKLFF
TRBJ1-6,TRBV5-4,CASAVRGLGSPLHF
TRBJ2-1,TRBV18,CASSPRDRAWDEQFF
TRBJ1-4,TRBV2,CASRAIDWTTNEKLFF
TRBJ1-2,TRBV29-1,CSVRRGAEDGYTF
TRBJ1-2,TRBV28,CASIGDYRGFYGYTF
TRBJ2-7,TRBV7-9,CASSFPTTGRYEQYF
TRBJ2-7,TRBV11-2,CASSGGREQYF
TRBJ2-3,TRBV7-2,CASSLRGIRTDTQYF
TRBJ2-4,TRBV2,CASSEAIVFIAKNSQYF
TRBJ2-3,TRBV5-4,CASSRGRGGTDTQYF
TRBJ1-2,TRBV4-1,CASSQTGGQNYGYTF
NA,TRBV28,CASSGGRGEGEQYF
TRBJ2-2,TRBV5-8,CASSLVGANTGELFF
TRBJ2-4,TRBV7-6,CASSTDIPQGKNIQYF
TRBJ2-2,TRBV5-5,CASSLLGQGGPGELFF
TRBJ1-1,TRBV2,CASSVLRDTEAFF
TRBJ2-7,TRBV7-9,CASIKQGAGSYEQYF
TRBJ1-5,TRBV4-2,CASSLHRDRNQPQHF
TRBJ2-1,TRBV5-4,CASSLAGRGGIYNEQFF